This record covers a single T cell receptor beta chain. These data are taken from a study of blood T cell repertoires in COVID-19. Whole-study context: Collection of acute and convalescent COVID-19 samples took place in the United States, Italy and Spain. Nucleic acid was either cDNA or gDNA, and it came from T cells, B-cell-depleted T cells, or PBMCs.

V was clipped by 10 bases and J by 6 bases; unmatched bases: 6. The CDR3 loop spans 12 amino acids. Germline V gives CDR1 MNHEY, CDR2 SVGAGI. Study processing details: Reference gene primer amplification gave nucleated cell count estimates. Some clones are missing from TCRdb's copy, which holds only in-frame ones; the method was immunoSEQ multiplex PCR. The D gene and trimming were derived from the DNA, and the V and J assignments and clone size from that table. The sample contains about 480,000 clones, approximately 89% of which appear only once. Those enrolled in Seattle joined during active infection and were followed longitudinally afterward.

The chain employs TRBV6-5 and TRBJ2-3, with 8 bases aligning to TRBD2. Specimen: peripheral blood. The origin of this receptor is a man younger than 35 with COVID-19, enrolled during active disease. In DNA, the CDR3 is TGTGCCACCTCGGGGGGGCTGGATACGCAGTATTTT. Protein: CATSGGLDTQYF.